This TCR beta chain was sequenced during a study of cytomegalovirus exposure and HLA in healthy donors. Overall study: Samples from HLA-typed donors yielded 85 million to 95 million unique TCRs in an early data release.

It was with 60 Vbeta and 13 Jbeta primers that the PCR ran. Assay: immunoSEQ multiplex PCR; the TCRdb copy retains only in-frame clones and omits some. The sample holds some 200,000 clones; about 83% are singletons and the top ten take 15% to 19%. The CDR3 extends over 16 amino acids. Trimming removed 3 bases from V and 4 bases from J; junction bases left unmatched: 8. CDR1 and CDR2 from the germline V gene are LGHNA and YSLEER. This sequence was found in a man aged 35-49 years in good health and CMV-seronegative. V is TRBV4-3 and J is TRBJ2-2; 7 bases align to TRBD1. What was sequenced was PBMCs. For the CDR3, the DNA is TGCGCCAGCAGCCAGTACTCGGGGACAGTCACCGGGGAGCTGTTTTTT. Protein: CASSQYSGTVTGELFF.